Each of the 32 T cell receptor beta chains below was sequenced from the same sample in a study of persistence of HIV-infected CD4 T cells. This nonspecific control used anti-CD3/anti-CD28 bead stimulation of CD4+ T cells. Responding CD4+ T cells were sorted by upregulation of both CD40 ligand and CD69. This was the immunoSEQ version 4 assay in survey mode. Libraries were prepared by immunoSEQ multiplex PCR; TCRdb keeps only in-frame clonotypes and omits some of them. Of approximately 45,000 clones listed, roughly nine tenths are singletons. Their antigen targets remain unknown. This specimen consisted of CD4+ T cells sorted from PBMCs after 18-hour stimulation, obtained from a patient who received antiretroviral therapy. These receptors were collected from an adult woman with HIV who was CMV-seropositive.

The chain employs TRBV2 and TRBJ1-2, with D maybe TRBD1 (6 bases). The CDR3 spans 14 residues. The germline V and J ends were trimmed by 7 bases and 2 bases, with 14 bases remaining between them. Germline values: CDR1 SNHLY, CDR2 FYNNEI. This chain's CDR3 is CASTTGTGNYGYTF. For the CDR3, the DNA is TGTGCCAGCACCACAGGCACAGGGAACTATGGCTACACCTTC.

This sequence joins TRBV4-1 and TRBJ1-4; D is unresolved. Trimming shortened V by 4 bases and J by 3 bases, and 15 bases separated the two germline ends. The CDR3 sequence is 16 residues long. Germline V gene data show CDR1 as MGHRA and CDR2 as YSYEKL. The CDR3 is CASSRLLQASNEKLFF. The CDR3 DNA follows: TGCGCCAGCAGCCGATTACTTCAGGCCTCTAATGAAAAACTGTTTTTT.

The chain couples TRBV24-1 to TRBJ2-2; D is perhaps TRBD1 (7 bases). Looked up from germline, CDR1 is KGHDR and CDR2 is SFDVKD. V was clipped by 5 bases and J by 6 bases, with 12 bases between them. The CDR3 length is 14 residues. The CDR3 DNA reads TGTGCCACCAGTGTAGCCAGGGGGGCCGGGGAGCTGTTTTTT. It encodes CATSVARGAGELFF.

The gene calls are TRBV27 and TRBJ2-7; 8 nucleotides agree with TRBD1. The CDR3 is 18 residues long. The J segment lost 0 bases and the V segment lost 6 bases, leaving 16 bases of the junction unmatched. The germline CDR1 and CDR2 sequences are MNHEY and SMNVEV (reference sequence). CDR3 residues: CASSRQGPRGRSSYEQYV. In DNA form, the CDR3 reads TGTGCCAGCAGCAGACAGGGGCCCCGGGGAAGGAGCTCCTACGAGCAGTACGTC.

CDR3 sequence: CASMAGGNLNEQFF. The CDR3 DNA follows: TGTGCCAGTATGGCGGGGGGCAACCTTAATGAGCAGTTCTTC. The J gene is TRBJ2-1, the V gene TRBV19, with TRBD2 identical over 8 bases. Germline V gene data show CDR1 as LNHDA and CDR2 as SQIVND (reference sequence). This CDR3 region has 14 residues. V was pared by 7 bases and J by 7 bases, with 9 bases of the junction left unmatched.

The gene calls are TRBV5-1 and TRBJ2-1, with 10 bases that match TRBD2. CDR1 and CDR2 from the germline V gene are SGHRS and YFSETQ. CDR3 size: 15 residues. The V gene end was trimmed by 3 bases and the J gene end by 8 bases; junction bases not matched to a gene: 8. The CDR3 region is CASSSGTSAYDEQFF. The CDR3 nucleotides read TGCGCCAGCAGCTCCGGGACTAGCGCTTACGATGAGCAGTTCTTC.

The chain couples TRBV18 to TRBJ2-7; 7 bases align to TRBD1. The CDR3 contains 15 residues. CDR1 KGHSH and CDR2 LQKENI come from the germline V gene. J was trimmed by 0 bases and V by 0 bases; bases with no gene match: 2. The CDR3 DNA is TGTGCCAGCTCACCACCGACAGGGCCCTCCTACGAGCAGTACTTC. It specifies CASSPPTGPSYEQYF.

This clone was detected only a few times. The chain links TRBV7-3 to TRBJ2-1; D is possibly TRBD1 (6 bases). The V end was cut by 2 bases, the J end by 7 bases, with 18 bases between. CDR1 is SGHTA, CDR2 FQGTGA, per germline. The CDR3 runs 16 residues. The chain's CDR3 is CASSLQSTGLGNEQFF. The CDR3 coding sequence is TGTGCCAGCAGCTTACAATCTACAGGGTTAGGGAATGAGCAGTTCTTC. Based on the CDR3 plus reference TRBV7-3 and TRBJ2-1, the full variable domain is GAGVSQTPSNKVTEKGKYVELRCDPISGHTALYWYRQSLGQGPEFLIYFQGTGAADDSGLPNDRFFAVRPEGSVSTLKIQRTERGDSAVYLCASSLQSTGLGNEQFFGPGTRLTVL.

V gene TRBV5-1 combines with J gene TRBJ2-2; unclear D gene. Germline V gives CDR1 SGHRS, CDR2 YFSETQ. V lost 7 bases and J lost 2, with 12 bases in between. The CDR3 loop spans 14 amino acids. The CDR3 coding sequence is TGCGCCAGCTGCAGAGGATTTAACACCGGGGAGCTGTTTTTT. Amino acid sequence: CASCRGFNTGELFF. The variable domain in full, with the rest retrieved from reference TRBV5-1 and TRBJ2-2, is KAGVTQTPRYLIKTRGQQVTLSCSPISGHRSVSWYQQTPGQGLQFLFEYFSETQRNKGNFPGRFSGRQFSNSRSEMNVSTLELGDSALYLCASCRGFNTGELFFGEGSRLTVL.

The rearrangement links TRBV5-1 to TRBJ2-3, with 11 bases aligning to TRBD1. The germline CDR1 and CDR2 sequences are SGHRS and YFSETQ. V gave up 3 bases and J gave up 5 bases; unmatched junction bases: 5. The CDR3 consists of 15 residues. The CDR3 coding sequence is TGCGCCAGCAGCTCGGACAGGGGGCTCGGAGATACGCAGTATTTT. This translates into CASSSDRGLGDTQYF.

This clone turned up a few times. The gene calls are TRBV7-8 and TRBJ2-4, with D possibly TRBD1 on 5 matching bases. Looked up from germline, CDR1 is SGHVS and CDR2 is FQNEAQ. Between the trimmed V and J ends, which lost 5 bases and 0 bases, there was a span of 14 bases. The CDR3 has 16 amino acids. DNA of the CDR3: TGTGCCAGCAGCGGATACAGGCTTGGAGCCAAAAACATTCAGTACTTC. Translation: CASSGYRLGAKNIQYF.

V gene TRBV19 combines with J gene TRBJ1-4; 12 positions match TRBD1. The junction had 5 bases not matched to a gene; V was cut back by 7 bases and J by 8 bases. CDR1 is LNHDA, CDR2 SQIVND, per germline (reference sequence). The CDR3 totals 14 residues. CDR3 in amino acids: CASNRDRGREKLFF. Here the CDR3 DNA reads TGTGCCAGTAACCGGGACAGGGGGCGAGAAAAACTGTTTTTT. Complete variable domain (other parts from reference TRBV19 and TRBJ1-4): DGGITQSPKYLFRKEGQNVTLSCEQNLNHDAMYWYRQDPGQGLRLIYYSQIVNDFQKGDIAEGYSVSREKKESFPLTVTSAQKNPTAFYLCASNRDRGREKLFFGSGTQLSVL.

A remark on this clone: The germline gene is not matched at one end of the junction; a read error may be the cause. The CDR3 region has the DNA TGTGCTAGCAGCTCCGGGATAGGTACTTCTGGAAACACCATATATTTT. Amino acid sequence: CASSSGIGTSGNTIYF. The J gene is TRBJ1-3, the V gene TRBV7-7, with D uncertain. Germline V gene lookup returns CDR1 SSHAT and CDR2 FNYEAQ (reference sequence). The length of the CDR3 is 16 residues.

The genes are TRBV2 and TRBJ2-1; tentatively, D is TRBD1 (6 bases). The CDR3 runs to 14 residues. CDR1 and CDR2 from the germline V gene are SNHLY and FYNNEI. Trimming pared 7 bases from V and 5 bases from J, leaving 15 bases between. Written as DNA, the CDR3 is TGTGCCAGCATCCTTTCAAACAGGGACAATGAGCAGTTCTTC. Encoded protein: CASILSNRDNEQFF.

The chain joins TRBV5-1 to TRBJ1-3; no reliable D call. The CDR3 length is 12 residues. V lost 2 bases to trimming and J lost 8 bases, with 8 bases between them. In germline, CDR1 is SGHRS, CDR2 YFSETQ. CDR3 nucleotide sequence: TGCGCCAGCAGCTTAGCTGGGGACACCATATATTTT. Protein sequence: CASSLAGDTIYF.

This chain links TRBV7-8 with TRBJ2-5; TRBD2 aligns across 9 bases. V was clipped by 5 bases and J by 5 bases; unmatched bases: 12. In germline, CDR1 is SGHVS, CDR2 FQNEAQ. The CDR3 has 16 amino acids. Written as DNA, the CDR3 is TGTGCCAGCAGCGCCCTACTAGCGGGTGGCGGGGAGACCCAGTACTTC. It is translated as CASSALLAGGGETQYF.

The gene calls are TRBV10-3 and TRBJ1-5; tentatively, D is TRBD1 (5 bases). This CDR3 has 14 amino acids. Germline values: CDR1 ENHRY, CDR2 SYGVKD. Trimming took 3 bases from V and 3 from J, leaving 9 bases between them. This CDR3 is CAISDGGNNQPQHF. The CDR3 region has the DNA TGTGCCATCAGTGATGGGGGGAACAATCAGCCCCAGCATTTT.

The chain carries TRBV5-1 and TRBJ2-2, with TRBD1 matching over 7 bases. The CDR3 has 16 residues. CDR1 SGHRS and CDR2 YFSETQ come from the germline V gene. V lost 5 bases and J lost 4; bases outside the gene matches: 11. CDR3 amino acids: CASSRDSQRFTGELFF. The DNA of the CDR3 is TGCGCCAGCAGTCGGGACAGTCAAAGATTCACCGGGGAGCTGTTTTTT.

The chain carries TRBV6-1 and TRBJ1-5; the D is unclear. Germline values: CDR1 MNHNS, CDR2 SASEGT. The CDR3 spans 12 residues. V was clipped by 3 bases and J by 14 bases, with 14 bases between them. DNA of the CDR3: TGTGCCAGCAGTGATAGTCGGGCCGCGGAGCATTTT. As protein: CASSDSRAAEHF.

The table lists this clone with a few counts. The chain is built from TRBV12-5 and TRBJ1-2; D not certain. The CDR3 spans 19 residues. V lost 2 bases and J 4 bases, leaving 26 bases between the germline ends. Looked up from germline, CDR1 is LGHNT and CDR2 is FRNRAP. This CDR3 is CASGLSGDLTLSSVYGYTF. Written as DNA, the CDR3 is TGTGCTAGTGGTTTGTCCGGGGATTTGACTCTCTCGTCGGTCTATGGCTACACCTTC.

V and J are TRBV6-5 and TRBJ2-2, with 7 bases fitting TRBD2. The junction had 9 bases not matched to a gene; V was cut back by 8 bases and J by 6 bases. There are 14 residues in the CDR3. The germline V gene encodes CDR1 MNHEY and CDR2 SVGAGI. CDR3 amino acids: CASRAGESSGELFF. The CDR3 DNA reads TGTGCCAGCCGGGCGGGGGAGAGTTCCGGGGAGCTGTTTTTT.

The rearrangement joins TRBV6-5 to TRBJ1-2; TRBD1 aligns across 8 bases. Losses at the gene ends were 6 bases for V and 2 bases for J; bases not matched to a gene: 5. The CDR3 spans 14 residues. Germline V gene data show CDR1 as MNHEY and CDR2 as SVGAGI. CDR3 bases: TGTGCCAGCAGGACTCCAGGGGGCAACTATGGCTACACCTTC. Encoded protein: CASRTPGGNYGYTF.

In this sample, this clone turned up a few times. This chain joins TRBV5-1 and TRBJ1-1; D is undetermined. Looked up from germline, CDR1 is SGHRS and CDR2 is YFSETQ. V was clipped by 0 bases and J by 4 bases, with 7 bases between them. This CDR3 is built from 13 residues. The CDR3 DNA sequence: TGCGCCAGCAGCTTGGTGGCGGGCACTGAAGCTTTCTTT. It translates to CASSLVAGTEAFF.

This chain links TRBV6-5 with TRBJ2-2; maybe TRBD1 (5 bases). Germline CDR1 reads MNHEY; CDR2 reads SVGAGI. Deletions cut 2 bases from V and 4 bases from J, with 14 bases between. The CDR3 runs to 16 residues. The CDR3 protein is CASSYDLGQGTGELFF. The CDR3 DNA reads as TGTGCCAGCAGTTACGATTTGGGGCAGGGCACCGGGGAGCTGTTTTTT.

The chain uses TRBV15 and TRBJ1-5; no firm D call. V dropped 0 bases and J dropped 7 bases, with 13 bases sitting between them. The CDR3 loop spans 15 amino acids. Germline V gene data show CDR1 as LNHNV and CDR2 as YYDKDF (reference sequence). The CDR3 coding sequence is TGTGCCACCAGCAGAGATTGGGGTGCAGGCCAGCCCCAGCATTTT. Protein: CATSRDWGAGQPQHF.

This chain connects TRBV11-3 to TRBJ2-3; D gene unclear. Germline assignment: CDR1 SGHNT and CDR2 YENEEA. Trimming removed 2 bases at V and 6 bases at J, with 6 bases between. The CDR3 contains 12 residues. CDR3 DNA: TGTGCCAGCAGCTTACTGGGCGATACGCAGTATTTT. Its protein product is CASSLLGDTQYF.

This rearrangement joins TRBV5-8 to TRBJ2-7, with a possible D match to TRBD1 (6 bases). Germline loops: CDR1 SGHTS, CDR2 YDEGEE. The CDR3 has 13 residues. Deletions cut 4 bases from V and 3 bases from J, with 11 bases between. This chain's CDR3 is CASSRVQGYEQYF. The CDR3 DNA sequence: TGTGCCAGCAGCCGAGTACAGGGCTACGAGCAGTACTTC.

The chain recombines TRBV5-1 with TRBJ1-6; possibly TRBD1 for D (6 bases). Trimming shortened V by 4 bases and J by 10 bases, and 18 bases separated the two germline ends. CDR3 length: 15 amino acids. Germline CDR1 is SGHRS and CDR2 is YFSETQ. CDR3 DNA: TGCGCCAGCAGCCCGGAAGGAGGAAGGGGGTCACCCCTCCACTTT. Translating gives CASSPEGGRGSPLHF.

The CDR3 here is CASSLPGSSYEQYV. The DNA for the CDR3 is TGTGCCAGCAGCTTACCGGGATCCTCCTACGAGCAGTACGTC. The rearrangement joins TRBV7-2 to TRBJ2-7, with D maybe TRBD2 (5 bases). The V end lost 2 bases, the J end lost 0 bases, and 8 bases lay between the germline ends. The CDR3 loop spans 14 amino acids. CDR1 and CDR2 (germline): SGHTA, FQGNSA.

V and J are TRBV27 and TRBJ2-7, with 8 nucleotides matching TRBD1. Germline V CDR1 and CDR2: MNHEY, SMNVEV (reference sequence). Trimming cost V 6 bases and J 1 base; bases outside gene matches: 8. The CDR3 is 15 amino acids. CDR3 in amino acids: CASSSFGQGSYEQYF. The CDR3 nucleotides read TGTGCCAGCAGCTCCTTTGGACAGGGATCCTACGAGCAGTACTTC.

The rearrangement joins TRBV6-1 to TRBJ1-5; tentative D call: TRBD1 (5 bases). V gave up 1 base and J gave up 15 bases, with 19 bases separating them. From germline, CDR1 is MNHNS and CDR2 SASEGT. CDR3 length: 14 residues. CDR3 residues: CASSEGTSQSFRHF. The CDR3 DNA reads as TGTGCCAGCAGTGAAGGGACAAGTCAATCATTTCGGCATTTT.

The J gene is TRBJ2-7, the V gene TRBV7-6, with 8 positions matching TRBD1. V dropped 4 bases and J dropped 2; count of bases not matched to a gene: 4. The CDR3 covers 14 residues. Germline-derived CDR1 and CDR2 are SGHVS and FNYEAQ. The DNA for the CDR3 is TGTGCCAGCAGCTCGCGGACAGGGACCTACGAGCAGTACTTC. Its protein is CASSSRTGTYEQYF. Full variable domain (rest looked up from reference TRBV7-6 and TRBJ2-7): GAGVSQSPRYKVTKRGQDVALRCDPISGHVSLYWYRQALGQGPEFLTYFNYEAQQDKSGLPNDRFSAERPEGSISTLTIQRTEQRDSAMYRCASSSRTGTYEQYFGPGTRLTVT.